These 20 T cell receptor beta chains were all obtained from the same sample, sequenced in a study of cytomegalovirus exposure and HLA in healthy donors. Primers for the PCR totalled 60 Vbeta and 13 Jbeta. The repertoire was sequenced with immunoSEQ multiplex PCR; TCRdb's copy has only in-frame clones and lacks some. Among under 200,000 clones listed, roughly 76% were seen once. The material sequenced was PBMCs. The receptors originated from a male donor in good health and CMV-seronegative.

V is TRBV6-1 and J is TRBJ1-3, with a weak D call TRBD1 (6 bases). This CDR3 comprises 15 residues. Per germline, CDR1 MNHNS and CDR2 SASEGT. V lost 6 bases and J 0 bases, leaving 12 bases between the germline ends. In DNA form, the CDR3 reads TGTGCCAGCAGAAGCGGGACATACTCTGGAAACACCATATATTTT. It translates to CASRSGTYSGNTIYF.

This clone was seen once. V is TRBV7-2 and J is TRBJ2-3; 8 bases are a match to TRBD2. CDR3 length: 13 residues. V lost 5 bases and J lost 9; bases outside the gene matches: 7. CDR1 and CDR2 from the germline V gene are SGHTA and FQGNSA. The CDR3 is CASSTGSGETQYF. The DNA for the CDR3 is TGTGCCAGCAGCACGGGTAGCGGGGAAACGCAGTATTTT.

The V gene is TRBV2, the J gene TRBJ1-1; D might be TRBD1 (6 bases). CDR1 and CDR2 (germline): SNHLY, FYNNEI. The CDR3 loop spans 19 amino acids. V was pared by 0 bases and J by 0 bases, with 20 bases between. The CDR3 spells CASSEALFELGTMNTEAFF. The CDR3 DNA sequence: TGTGCCAGCAGTGAAGCGCTGTTTGAGCTTGGGACAATGAACACTGAAGCTTTCTTT.

The chain uses TRBV5-1 and TRBJ1-3; tentative D call: TRBD1 (6 bases). The CDR3 is 15 amino acids. Trimming stripped 1 base from V and 2 bases from J, with 10 bases between. Germline V gene lookup returns CDR1 SGHRS and CDR2 YFSETQ. The CDR3 DNA reads TGCGCCAGCAGCTTGCAGGGGACCGCTGGAAACACCATATATTTT. It specifies CASSLQGTAGNTIYF.

The chain uses TRBV5-1 and TRBJ2-3; 12 positions agree with TRBD1. From germline, CDR1 is SGHRS and CDR2 YFSETQ. The CDR3 covers 15 residues. The J segment lost 2 bases and the V segment lost 4 bases, leaving 2 bases of the junction unmatched. The CDR3 region is CASSRDRGPTDTQYF. CDR3 bases: TGCGCCAGCAGCAGGGACAGGGGGCCCACAGATACGCAGTATTTT.

The genes are TRBV30 and TRBJ1-1, with 8 bases lining up with TRBD1. V shed 0 bases, J shed 7 bases, and the junction held 7 bases outside the gene matches. Germline-derived CDR1 and CDR2 are GTSNPN and SVGIG (reference sequence). The CDR3 length is 14 residues. The CDR3 loop reads CAWSVRTGFGEAFF. CDR3 coding DNA: TGTGCCTGGAGTGTGAGGACAGGGTTCGGTGAAGCTTTCTTT.

The V call is TRBV19, the J call TRBJ2-7, with D tentatively TRBD1 (6 bases). The germline V gene has CDR1 LNHDA and CDR2 SQIVND (reference sequence). The CDR3 is 13 residues long. Trimming stripped 3 bases from V and 5 bases from J, with 11 bases between. For the CDR3, the DNA is TGTGCCAGTAGTATGGGACACAGGGACGAGCAGTACTTC. Translation: CASSMGHRDEQYF.

The CDR3, as DNA: TGTGCCAGCAGCGTAGCGGCAGGGGGAAGTGGCTACACCTTC. This codes for CASSVAAGGSGYTF. The chain carries TRBV9 and TRBJ1-2; 7 bases agree with TRBD1. The germline gives CDR1 SGDLS, CDR2 YYNGEE. The CDR3 is made up of 14 amino acids. Unmatched junction bases numbered 6, after V lost 0 bases and J lost 7 bases. The full variable domain, completed using reference TRBV9 and TRBJ1-2, is DSGVTQTPKHLITATGQRVTLRCSPRSGDLSVYWYQQSLDQGLQFLIQYYNGEERAKGNILERFSAQQFPDLHSELNLSSLELGDSALYFCASSVAAGGSGYTFGSGTRLTVV.

The rearrangement joins TRBV2 to TRBJ1-5; D is unresolved. This CDR3 has 15 amino acids. Germline V gene lookup returns CDR1 SNHLY and CDR2 FYNNEI. Trimming took off 8 bases at V and 0 bases at J, with 14 bases between the two ends. CDR3 sequence: CASGREPYSNQPQHF. The CDR3 bases are TGTGCCAGCGGTAGGGAGCCCTATAGCAATCAGCCCCAGCATTTT.

The chain has TRBV7-6 and TRBJ2-5; D is undetermined. Trimming left V 3 bases short and J 5 bases short, with 10 bases between. From germline, CDR1 is SGHVS and CDR2 FNYEAQ. The CDR3 is 13 amino acids. CDR3 coding DNA: TGTGCCAGCAGCTTGGCGGCCCGGGAGACCCAGTACTTC. Encoded protein: CASSLAARETQYF.

This sequence joins TRBV6-1 and TRBJ2-1; maybe TRBD1 (6 bases). The CDR3 covers 15 residues. From germline, CDR1 is MNHNS and CDR2 SASEGT. V was clipped by 6 bases and J by 9 bases, with 21 bases between them. CDR3 in DNA: TGTGCCAGCAGGACTTCGGGCAGGGGAACAAGTGAGCAGTTCTTC. Translated: CASRTSGRGTSEQFF.

J is TRBJ1-3 and V is TRBV16; D is ambiguous. The ends were cut back, 2 bases at V and 0 bases at J, with 14 bases in the middle. This CDR3 contains 17 residues. CDR1 is KGHSY and CDR2 is FQNENV in the germline V gene. The CDR3 reads CASSQIPTQVSGNTIYF. The DNA of the CDR3 is TGTGCCAGCAGCCAAATTCCTACGCAGGTCTCTGGAAACACCATATATTTT.

This chain links TRBV9 with TRBJ2-2, with 9 bases that match TRBD1. The CDR3 runs 15 residues. With 4 bases clipped from V and 7 bases from J, the junction kept 8 bases outside the gene matches. Germline V gives CDR1 SGDLS, CDR2 YYNGEE. DNA for the CDR3: TGTGCCAGCAGCAGTGTAACAGGGGGCGTCGGGGAGCTGTTTTTT. It encodes CASSSVTGGVGELFF.

The rearrangement uses TRBV10-3 and TRBJ2-3, with 11 bases fitting TRBD1. V was clipped by 6 bases and J by 5 bases; unmatched bases: 7. The CDR3 is 15 amino acids. CDR1 is ENHRY and CDR2 is SYGVKD in the germline V gene. In DNA, the CDR3 is TGTGCCATCAGAGGACAGGGGGCGCCGGAAGATACGCAGTATTTT. Its translation: CAIRGQGAPEDTQYF.

The CDR3 DNA sequence: TGTGCCAGCAGTGAAGCGCGAGAGGGGGCGGTCGAGCAGTACTTC. The encoded protein is CASSEAREGAVEQYF. The chain joins TRBV2 to TRBJ2-7; 7 nucleotides match TRBD1. V lost 0 bases to trimming and J lost 6 bases; unmatched junction nucleotides: 8. CDR3 length: 15 residues. The V gene's germline CDR1 is SNHLY and CDR2 FYNNEI.

The chain uses TRBV2 and TRBJ2-7; weak D call: TRBD1 (5 bases). From germline, CDR1 is SNHLY and CDR2 FYNNEI. The CDR3 runs 15 residues. The V gene lost 6 bases and the J gene lost 4 bases, with 19 bases spanning the gap. The CDR3 DNA reads as TGTGCCAGCAGCGTCACCGGCAGGGTAGGTTACGAGCAGTACTTC. Encoded protein: CASSVTGRVGYEQYF. Supplemented by reference TRBV2 and TRBJ2-7, the full variable domain reads EPEVTQTPSHQVTQMGQEVILRCVPISNHLYFYWYRQILGQKVEFLVSFYNNEISEKSEIFDDQFSVERPDGSNFTLKIRSTKLEDSAMYFCASSVTGRVGYEQYFGPGTRLTVT.

The J gene is TRBJ1-1, the V gene TRBV6-1; D is uncertain. The CDR3 runs to 14 residues. Germline loops: CDR1 MNHNS, CDR2 SASEGT. Trimming removed 2 bases at V and 10 bases at J, with 17 bases between. The CDR3 loop is CASSERFNDVGAFF. CDR3 sequence (DNA): TGTGCCAGCAGTGAACGGTTTAACGATGTCGGAGCTTTCTTT.

V is TRBV7-9 and J is TRBJ2-4, with D uncertain. Germline V gene lookup returns CDR1 SEHNR and CDR2 FQNEAQ (reference sequence). The CDR3 totals 12 residues. Trimming took 5 bases from V and 7 from J, leaving 9 bases between them. The CDR3 coding sequence is TGTGCCAGCAGCCCGGGTCGGAACATTCAGTACTTC. Its protein product is CASSPGRNIQYF.

The chain combines TRBV19 with TRBJ2-7, with TRBD1 matching 7 bases. Germline V gene sequence: CDR1 LNHDA, CDR2 SQIVND (reference sequence). CDR3 length: 15 amino acids. V trimming: 6 bases; J trimming: 1 base; junction bases outside the gene matches: 9. The CDR3: CASSRTGSESYEQYF. The CDR3 nucleotides read TGTGCCAGTAGCCGGACAGGTAGCGAGTCCTACGAGCAGTACTTC.

The gene calls are TRBV29-1 and TRBJ2-1, with D perhaps matching TRBD2 (6 bases). V dropped 4 bases and J dropped 16 bases, with 14 bases sitting between them. The CDR3 has 10 residues. In germline, CDR1 is SQVTM, CDR2 ANQGSEA. The CDR3 loop is CSVGRAGYFF. The CDR3 nucleotides read TGCAGCGTTGGGAGGGCCGGTTATTTCTTC.